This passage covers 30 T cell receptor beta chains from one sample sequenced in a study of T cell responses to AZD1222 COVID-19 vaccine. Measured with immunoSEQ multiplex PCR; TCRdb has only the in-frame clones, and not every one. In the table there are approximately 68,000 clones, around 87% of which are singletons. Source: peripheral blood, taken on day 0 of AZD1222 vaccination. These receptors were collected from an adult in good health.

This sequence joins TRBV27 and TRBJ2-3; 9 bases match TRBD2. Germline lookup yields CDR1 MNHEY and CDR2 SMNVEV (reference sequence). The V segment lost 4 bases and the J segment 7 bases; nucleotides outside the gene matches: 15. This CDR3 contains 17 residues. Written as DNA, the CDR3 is TGTGCCAGCAGTTCGTTTAGGCCTAGCGGGGTTAGCCATACGCAGTATTTT. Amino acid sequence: CASSSFRPSGVSHTQYF.

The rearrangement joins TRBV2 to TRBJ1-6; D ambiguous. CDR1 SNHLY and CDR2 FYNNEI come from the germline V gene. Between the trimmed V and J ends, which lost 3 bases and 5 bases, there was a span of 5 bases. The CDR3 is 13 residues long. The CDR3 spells CASSDFHNSPLHF. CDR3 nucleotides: TGTGCCAGCAGTGATTTCCATAATTCACCCCTCCACTTT.

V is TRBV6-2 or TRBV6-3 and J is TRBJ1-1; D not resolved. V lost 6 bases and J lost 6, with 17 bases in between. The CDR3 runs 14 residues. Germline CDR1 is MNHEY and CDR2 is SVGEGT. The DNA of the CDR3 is TGTGCCAGCAGCGGTCAGGACGGAAAAGCTGAAGCTTTCTTT. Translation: CASSGQDGKAEAFF.

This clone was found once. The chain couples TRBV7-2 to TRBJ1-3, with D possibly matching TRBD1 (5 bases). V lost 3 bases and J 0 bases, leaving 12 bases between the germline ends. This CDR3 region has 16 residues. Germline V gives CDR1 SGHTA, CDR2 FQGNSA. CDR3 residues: CASSLSPRGSGNTIYF. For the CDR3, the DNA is TGTGCCAGCAGCTTGAGTCCAAGGGGCTCTGGAAACACCATATATTTT. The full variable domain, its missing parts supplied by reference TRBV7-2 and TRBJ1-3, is GAGVSQSPSNKVTEKGKDVELRCDPISGHTALYWYRQSLGQGLEFLIYFQGNSAPDKSGLPSDRFSAERTGGSVSTLTIQRTQQEDSAVYLCASSLSPRGSGNTIYFGEGSWLTVV.

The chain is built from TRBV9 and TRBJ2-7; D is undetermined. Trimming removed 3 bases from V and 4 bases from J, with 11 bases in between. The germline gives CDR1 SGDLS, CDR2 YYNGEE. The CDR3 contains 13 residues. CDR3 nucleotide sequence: TGTGCCAGCAGCGGAGACAACGAGTACGAGCAGTACTTC. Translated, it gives CASSGDNEYEQYF. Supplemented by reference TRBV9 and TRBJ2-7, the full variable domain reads DSGVTQTPKHLITATGQRVTLRCSPRSGDLSVYWYQQSLDQGLQFLIQYYNGEERAKGNILERFSAQQFPDLHSELNLSSLELGDSALYFCASSGDNEYEQYFGPGTRLTVT.

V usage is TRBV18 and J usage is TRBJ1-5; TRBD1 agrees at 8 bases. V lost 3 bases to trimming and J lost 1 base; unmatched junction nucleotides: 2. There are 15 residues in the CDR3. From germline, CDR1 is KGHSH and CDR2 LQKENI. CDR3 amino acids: CASSPGQGSNQPQHF. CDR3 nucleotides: TGTGCCAGCTCACCCGGACAGGGAAGCAATCAGCCCCAGCATTTT.

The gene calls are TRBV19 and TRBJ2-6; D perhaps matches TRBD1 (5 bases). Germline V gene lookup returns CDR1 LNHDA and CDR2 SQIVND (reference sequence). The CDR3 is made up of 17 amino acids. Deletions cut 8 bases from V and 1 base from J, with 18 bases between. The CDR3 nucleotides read TGTGCCAGTTCTTCTTGGCAGGGAAGGTCTGGGGCCAACGTCCTGACTTTC. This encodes CASSSWQGRSGANVLTF.

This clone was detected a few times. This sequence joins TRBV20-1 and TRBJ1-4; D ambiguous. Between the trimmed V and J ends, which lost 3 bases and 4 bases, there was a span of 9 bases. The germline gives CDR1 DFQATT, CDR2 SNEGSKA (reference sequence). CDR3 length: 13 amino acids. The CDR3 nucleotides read TGCAGTGCTAGTGGCCAGAATAATGAAAAACTGTTTTTT. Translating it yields CSASGQNNEKLFF.

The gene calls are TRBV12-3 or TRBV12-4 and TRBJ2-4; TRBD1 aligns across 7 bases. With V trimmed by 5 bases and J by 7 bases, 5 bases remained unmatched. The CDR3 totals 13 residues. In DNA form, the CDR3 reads TGTGCCAGCAGTCGCAAACAGGGGAACATTCAGTACTTC. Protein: CASSRKQGNIQYF.

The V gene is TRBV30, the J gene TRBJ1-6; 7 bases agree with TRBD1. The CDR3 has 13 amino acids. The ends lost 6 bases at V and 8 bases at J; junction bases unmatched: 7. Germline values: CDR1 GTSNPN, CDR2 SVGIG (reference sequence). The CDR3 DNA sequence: TGTGCCTGCCTTATCGACAGGGATTCACCCCTCCACTTT. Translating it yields CACLIDRDSPLHF.

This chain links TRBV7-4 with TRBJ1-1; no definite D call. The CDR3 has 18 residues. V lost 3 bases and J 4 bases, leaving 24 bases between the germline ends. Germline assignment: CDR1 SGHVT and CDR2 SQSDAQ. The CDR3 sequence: CASSFPRAPSSTPTEAFF. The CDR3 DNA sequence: TGTGCCAGCAGCTTCCCCCGGGCACCGTCATCGACCCCCACTGAAGCTTTCTTT.

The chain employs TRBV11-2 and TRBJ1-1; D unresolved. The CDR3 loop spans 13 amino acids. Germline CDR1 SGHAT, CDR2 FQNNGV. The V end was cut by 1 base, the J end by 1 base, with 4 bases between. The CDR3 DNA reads TGTGCCAGCAGCTTAGTGGAGAACACTGAAGCTTTCTTT. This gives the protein CASSLVENTEAFF.

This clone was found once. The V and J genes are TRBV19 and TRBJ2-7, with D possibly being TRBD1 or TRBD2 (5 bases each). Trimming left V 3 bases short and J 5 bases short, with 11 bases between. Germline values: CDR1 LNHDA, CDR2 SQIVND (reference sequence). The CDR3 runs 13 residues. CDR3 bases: TGTGCCAGTAGTATGTATGGGGGAGACGAGCAGTACTTC. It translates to CASSMYGGDEQYF.

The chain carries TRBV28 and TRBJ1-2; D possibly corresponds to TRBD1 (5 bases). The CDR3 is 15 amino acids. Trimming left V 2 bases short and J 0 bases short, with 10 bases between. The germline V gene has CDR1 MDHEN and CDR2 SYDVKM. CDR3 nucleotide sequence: TGTGCCAGCAGTTTAGGGGGATCTACTAACTATGGCTACACCTTC. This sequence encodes CASSLGGSTNYGYTF.

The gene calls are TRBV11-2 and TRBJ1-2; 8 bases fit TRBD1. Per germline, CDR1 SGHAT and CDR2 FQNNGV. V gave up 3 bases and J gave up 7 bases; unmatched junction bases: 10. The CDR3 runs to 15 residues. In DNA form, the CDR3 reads TGTGCCAGCAGCTTTCCCGACAGGGGAAGGGGTGGCTACACCTTC. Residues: CASSFPDRGRGGYTF.

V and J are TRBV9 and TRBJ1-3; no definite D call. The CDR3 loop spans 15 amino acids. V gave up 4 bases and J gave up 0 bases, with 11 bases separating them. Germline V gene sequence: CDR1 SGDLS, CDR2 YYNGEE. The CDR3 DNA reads TGTGCCAGCAGCCCCCACATGAGCTCTGGAAACACCATATATTTT. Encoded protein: CASSPHMSSGNTIYF.

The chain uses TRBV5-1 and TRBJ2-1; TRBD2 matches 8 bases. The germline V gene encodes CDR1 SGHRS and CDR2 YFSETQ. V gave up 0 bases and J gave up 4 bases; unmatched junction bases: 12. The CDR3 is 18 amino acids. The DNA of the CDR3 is TGCGCCAGCAGCTTGGATTTTTGGCGGGGGGCCGAATACAATGAGCAGTTCTTC. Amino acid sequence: CASSLDFWRGAEYNEQFF.

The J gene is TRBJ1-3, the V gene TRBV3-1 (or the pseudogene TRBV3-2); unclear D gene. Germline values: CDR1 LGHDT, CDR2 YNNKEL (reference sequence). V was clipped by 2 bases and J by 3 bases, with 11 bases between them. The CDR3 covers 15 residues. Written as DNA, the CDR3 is TGTGCCAGCAGCCAATTCGGGAATAGTGGAAACACCATATATTTT. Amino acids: CASSQFGNSGNTIYF.

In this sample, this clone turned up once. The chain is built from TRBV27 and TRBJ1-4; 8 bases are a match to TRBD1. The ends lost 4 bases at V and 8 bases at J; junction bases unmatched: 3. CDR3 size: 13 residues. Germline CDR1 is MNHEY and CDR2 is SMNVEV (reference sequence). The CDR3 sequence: CASSSYRGEKLFF. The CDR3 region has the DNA TGTGCCAGCAGTTCGTACAGGGGGGAAAAACTGTTTTTT.

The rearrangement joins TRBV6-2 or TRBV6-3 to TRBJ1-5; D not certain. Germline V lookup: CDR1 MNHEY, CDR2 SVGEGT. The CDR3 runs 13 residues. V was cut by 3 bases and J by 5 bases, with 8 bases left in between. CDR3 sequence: CASSYSSDQPQHF. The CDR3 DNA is TGTGCCAGCAGTTATTCGAGCGATCAGCCCCAGCATTTT.

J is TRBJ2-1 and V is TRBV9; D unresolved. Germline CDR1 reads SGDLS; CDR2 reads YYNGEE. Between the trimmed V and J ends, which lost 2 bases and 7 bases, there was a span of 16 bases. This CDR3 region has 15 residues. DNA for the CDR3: TGTGCCAGCAGCGTCGATTCGATCGCTGGTAATGAGCAGTTCTTC. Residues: CASSVDSIAGNEQFF.

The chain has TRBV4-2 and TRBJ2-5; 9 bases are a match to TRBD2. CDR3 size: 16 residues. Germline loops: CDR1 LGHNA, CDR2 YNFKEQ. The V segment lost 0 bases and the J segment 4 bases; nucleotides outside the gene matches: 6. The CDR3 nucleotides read TGTGCCAGCAGCCAAGAGTCTAGCGGGGCCCGAGAGACCCAGTACTTC. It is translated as CASSQESSGARETQYF.

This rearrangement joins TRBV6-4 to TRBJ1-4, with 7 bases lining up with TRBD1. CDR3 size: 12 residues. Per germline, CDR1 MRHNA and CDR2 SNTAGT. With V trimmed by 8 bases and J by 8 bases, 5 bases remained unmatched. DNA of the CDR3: TGTGCCAGCGGCTACAGGGGAGAAAAACTGTTTTTT. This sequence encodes CASGYRGEKLFF.

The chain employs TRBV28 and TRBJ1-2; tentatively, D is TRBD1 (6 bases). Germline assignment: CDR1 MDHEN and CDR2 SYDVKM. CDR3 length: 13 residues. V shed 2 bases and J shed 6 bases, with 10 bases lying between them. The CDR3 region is CASSLARGDGYTF. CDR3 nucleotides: TGTGCCAGCAGTTTAGCGAGGGGGGATGGCTACACCTTC.

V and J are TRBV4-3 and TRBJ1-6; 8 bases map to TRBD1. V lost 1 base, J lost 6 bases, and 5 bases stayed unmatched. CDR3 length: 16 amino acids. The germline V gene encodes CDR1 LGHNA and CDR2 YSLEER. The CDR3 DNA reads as TGCGCCAGCAGCCAAGCGACTGACAGGGGTAATTCACCCCTCCACTTT. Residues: CASSQATDRGNSPLHF.

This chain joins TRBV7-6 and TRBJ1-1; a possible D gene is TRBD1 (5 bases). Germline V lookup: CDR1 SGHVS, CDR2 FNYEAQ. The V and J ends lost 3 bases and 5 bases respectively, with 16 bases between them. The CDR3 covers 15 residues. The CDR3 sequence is CASSLAREGQTEAFF. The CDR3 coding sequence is TGTGCCAGCAGCTTGGCAAGGGAGGGGCAAACTGAAGCTTTCTTT.

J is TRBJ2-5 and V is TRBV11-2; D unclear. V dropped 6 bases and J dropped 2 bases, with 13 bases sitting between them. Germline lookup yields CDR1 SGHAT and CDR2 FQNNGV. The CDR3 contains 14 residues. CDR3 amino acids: CASRYGRIQETQYF. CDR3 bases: TGTGCCAGCAGATATGGACGGATACAAGAGACCCAGTACTTC. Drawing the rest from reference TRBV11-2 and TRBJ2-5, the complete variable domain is EAGVAQSPRYKIIEKRQSVAFWCNPISGHATLYWYQQILGQGPKLLIQFQNNGVVDDSQLPKDRFSAERLKGVDSTLKIQPAKLEDSAVYLCASRYGRIQETQYFGPGTRLLVL.

The CDR3 coding sequence is TGTGCCAGCGGTGACTTTCTTCTAAATTCACCCCTCCACTTT. Amino acids: CASGDFLLNSPLHF. The gene calls are TRBV28 and TRBJ1-6, with D unresolved. There are 14 residues in the CDR3. The V gene's germline CDR1 is MDHEN and CDR2 SYDVKM. Trimming removed 8 bases at V and 7 bases at J, with 15 bases between.

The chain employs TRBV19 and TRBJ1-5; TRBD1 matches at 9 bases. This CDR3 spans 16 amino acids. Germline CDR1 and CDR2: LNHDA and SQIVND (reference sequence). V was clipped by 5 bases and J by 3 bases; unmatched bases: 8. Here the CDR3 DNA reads TGTGCCAGTAGTCTTTGGACAGGGGCTTACAATCAGCCCCAGCATTTT. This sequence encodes CASSLWTGAYNQPQHF.

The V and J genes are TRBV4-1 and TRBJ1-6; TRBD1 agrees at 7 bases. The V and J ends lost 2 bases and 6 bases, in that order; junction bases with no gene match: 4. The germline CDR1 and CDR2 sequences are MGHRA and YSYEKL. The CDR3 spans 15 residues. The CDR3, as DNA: TGCGCCAGCAGCCAAACGGGACAGAGTAATTCACCCCTCCACTTT. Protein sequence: CASSQTGQSNSPLHF.